Sequencing of this TCR beta chain was carried out in a study of T cell repertoires in cytomegalovirus infection. Background on the study: It was the public TCR beta signatures that indicated both CMV infection and matching HLA type.

To note about this clonotype: Its target is unknown.

From the reads, TCRdb called clonotypes with MiXCR, one entry per CDR3 protein. The profile shows 370,000 or so distinct CDR3 sequences, approximately 30% of them singletons. In germline, CDR1 is LGHDT, CDR2 YNNKEL (reference sequence). V lost 0 bases and J lost 4, with 6 bases in between. The CDR3 extends over 13 amino acids. The sample was cultured PBMCs, taken from culture after CMV antigen stimulation. This chain joins TRBV3-1 and TRBJ1-2; D is undetermined. The clonotype comes from a human donor in good health (CMV status not recorded). Some clones in this sample may be carry-over from other donors' samples. CDR3 nucleotides: TGTGCCAGCAGCCAAGAGAGCCGCTATGGCTACACCTTC. It specifies CASSQESRYGYTF.